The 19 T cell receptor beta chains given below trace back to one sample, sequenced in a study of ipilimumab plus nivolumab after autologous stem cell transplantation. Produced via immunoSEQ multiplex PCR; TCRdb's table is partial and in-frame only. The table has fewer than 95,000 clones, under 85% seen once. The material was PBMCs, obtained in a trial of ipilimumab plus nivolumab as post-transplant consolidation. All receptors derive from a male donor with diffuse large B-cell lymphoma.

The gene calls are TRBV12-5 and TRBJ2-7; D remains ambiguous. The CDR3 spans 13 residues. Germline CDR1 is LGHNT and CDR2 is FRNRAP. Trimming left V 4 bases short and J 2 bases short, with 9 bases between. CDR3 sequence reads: CASGSGTTYEQYF. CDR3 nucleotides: TGTGCTAGTGGTTCTGGCACCACCTACGAGCAGTACTTC.

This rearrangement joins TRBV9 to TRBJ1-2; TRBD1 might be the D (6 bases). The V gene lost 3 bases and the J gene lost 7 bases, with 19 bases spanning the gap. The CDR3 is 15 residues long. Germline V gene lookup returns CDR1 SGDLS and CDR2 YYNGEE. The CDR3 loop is CASSATGQPVSGYTF. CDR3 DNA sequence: TGTGCCAGCAGCGCAACCGGACAGCCAGTGAGTGGCTACACCTTC.

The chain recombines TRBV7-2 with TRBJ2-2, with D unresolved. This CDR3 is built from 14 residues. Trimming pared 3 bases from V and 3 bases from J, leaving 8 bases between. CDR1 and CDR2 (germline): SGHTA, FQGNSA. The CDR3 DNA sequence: TGTGCCAGCAGCTTCTCCGGGTACACCGGGGAGCTGTTTTTT. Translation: CASSFSGYTGELFF.

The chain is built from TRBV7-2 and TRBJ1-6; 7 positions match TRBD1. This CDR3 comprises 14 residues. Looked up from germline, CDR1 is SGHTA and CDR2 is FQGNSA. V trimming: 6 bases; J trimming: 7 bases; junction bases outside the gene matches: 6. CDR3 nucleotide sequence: TGTGCCAGCAGGTCCGGGACAGCGAATTCACCCCTCCACTTT. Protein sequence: CASRSGTANSPLHF.

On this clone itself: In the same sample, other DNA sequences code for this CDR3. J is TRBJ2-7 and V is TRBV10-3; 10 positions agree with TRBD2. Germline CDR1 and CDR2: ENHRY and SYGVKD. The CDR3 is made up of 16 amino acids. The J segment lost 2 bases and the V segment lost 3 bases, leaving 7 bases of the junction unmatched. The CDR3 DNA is TGTGCCATCAGTGAAGGACTAGCGGATTTGACCTACGAGCAGTACTTC. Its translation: CAISEGLADLTYEQYF.

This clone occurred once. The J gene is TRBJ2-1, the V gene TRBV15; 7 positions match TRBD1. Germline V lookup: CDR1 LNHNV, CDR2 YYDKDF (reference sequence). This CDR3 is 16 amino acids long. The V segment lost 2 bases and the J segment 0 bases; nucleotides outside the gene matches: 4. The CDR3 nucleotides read TGTGCCACCAGCAGACGACAGGGCGGCTCCTACAATGAGCAGTTCTTC. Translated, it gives CATSRRQGGSYNEQFF.

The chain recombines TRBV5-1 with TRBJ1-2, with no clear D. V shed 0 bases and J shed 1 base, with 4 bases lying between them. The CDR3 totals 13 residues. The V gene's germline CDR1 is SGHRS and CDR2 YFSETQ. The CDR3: CASSLGVNYGYTF. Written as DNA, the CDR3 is TGCGCCAGCAGCTTGGGCGTTAACTATGGCTACACCTTC.

In DNA form, the CDR3 reads TGTGCCAGCAGCTTGTCAGGGTTAATGCCACCCCTCCACTTT. It is translated as CASSLSGLMPPLHF. The genes are TRBV5-4 and TRBJ1-6, with D tentatively TRBD1 (5 bases). CDR1 is SGHNT, CDR2 YYREEE, per germline (reference sequence). Deletions cut 1 base from V and 11 bases from J, with 13 bases between. The CDR3 runs to 14 residues.

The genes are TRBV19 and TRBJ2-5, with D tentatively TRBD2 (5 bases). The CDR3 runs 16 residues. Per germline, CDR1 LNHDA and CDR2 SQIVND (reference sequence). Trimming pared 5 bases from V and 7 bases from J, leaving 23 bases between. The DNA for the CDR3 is TGTGCCAGTAGTTGGGGAGCGGATACGACAAAAGGGACCCAGTACTTC. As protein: CASSWGADTTKGTQYF.

CDR3 sequence (DNA): TGTGCCTGGAGTGTACTAGAGACTAGCGTAGACACAGATACGCAGTATTTT. Translation: CAWSVLETSVDTDTQYF. This sequence joins TRBV30 and TRBJ2-3; 8 positions agree with TRBD2. Germline loops: CDR1 GTSNPN, CDR2 SVGIG (reference sequence). There are 17 residues in the CDR3. The ends lost 0 bases at V and 2 bases at J; junction bases unmatched: 10.

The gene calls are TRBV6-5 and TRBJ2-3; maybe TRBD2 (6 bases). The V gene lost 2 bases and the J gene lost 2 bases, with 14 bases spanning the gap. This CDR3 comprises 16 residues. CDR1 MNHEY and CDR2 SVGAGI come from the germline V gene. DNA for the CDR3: TGTGCCAGCAGTTACAGCGGCGGGGAGTACACAGATACGCAGTATTTT. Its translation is CASSYSGGEYTDTQYF.

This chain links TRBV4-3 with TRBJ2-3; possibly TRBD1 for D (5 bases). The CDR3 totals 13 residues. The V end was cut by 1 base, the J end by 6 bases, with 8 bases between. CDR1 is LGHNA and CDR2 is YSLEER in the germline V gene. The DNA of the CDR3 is TGCGCCAGCAGCCAAGGCAGGGCCGATACGCAGTATTTT. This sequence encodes CASSQGRADTQYF.

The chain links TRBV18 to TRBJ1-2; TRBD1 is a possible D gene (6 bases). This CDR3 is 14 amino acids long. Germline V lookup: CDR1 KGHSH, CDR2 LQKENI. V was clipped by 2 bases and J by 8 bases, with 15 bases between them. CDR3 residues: CASSPDRSTEGYTF. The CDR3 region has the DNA TGTGCCAGCTCACCAGACAGGTCGACGGAAGGCTACACCTTC.

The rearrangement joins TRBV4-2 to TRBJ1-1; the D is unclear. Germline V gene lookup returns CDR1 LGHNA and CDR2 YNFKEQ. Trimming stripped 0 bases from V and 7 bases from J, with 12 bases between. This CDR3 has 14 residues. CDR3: CASSQETGGSEAFF. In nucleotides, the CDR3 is TGTGCCAGCAGCCAAGAGACGGGTGGGAGTGAAGCTTTCTTT.

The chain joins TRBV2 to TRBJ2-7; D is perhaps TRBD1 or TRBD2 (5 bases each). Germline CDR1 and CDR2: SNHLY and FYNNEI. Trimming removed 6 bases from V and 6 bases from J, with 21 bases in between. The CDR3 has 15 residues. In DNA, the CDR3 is TGTGCCAGCAGAGACCGGGACCCCCCTAGGGGCGAGCAGTACTTC. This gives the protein CASRDRDPPRGEQYF. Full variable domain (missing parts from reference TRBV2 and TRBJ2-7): EPEVTQTPSHQVTQMGQEVILRCVPISNHLYFYWYRQILGQKVEFLVSFYNNEISEKSEIFDDQFSVERPDGSNFTLKIRSTKLEDSAMYFCASRDRDPPRGEQYFGPGTRLTVT.

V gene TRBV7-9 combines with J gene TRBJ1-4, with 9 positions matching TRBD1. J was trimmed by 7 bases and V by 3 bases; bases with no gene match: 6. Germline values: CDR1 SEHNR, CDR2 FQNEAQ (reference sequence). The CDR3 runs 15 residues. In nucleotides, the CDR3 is TGTGCCAGCAGCTTGGCCGGGACAGGGAGTGAAAAACTGTTTTTT. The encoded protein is CASSLAGTGSEKLFF.

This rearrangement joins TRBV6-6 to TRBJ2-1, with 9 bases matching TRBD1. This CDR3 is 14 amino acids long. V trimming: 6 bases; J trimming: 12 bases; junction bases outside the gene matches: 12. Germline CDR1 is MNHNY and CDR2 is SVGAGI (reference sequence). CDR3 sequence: CASSPSTGGTRQFF. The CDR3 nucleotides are TGTGCCAGCAGCCCATCGACAGGGGGAACGCGGCAGTTCTTC.

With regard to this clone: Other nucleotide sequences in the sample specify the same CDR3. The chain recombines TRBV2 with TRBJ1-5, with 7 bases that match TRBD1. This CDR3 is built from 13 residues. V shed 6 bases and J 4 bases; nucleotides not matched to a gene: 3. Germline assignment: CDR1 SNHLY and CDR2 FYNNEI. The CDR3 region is CASSGQVNQPQHF. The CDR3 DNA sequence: TGTGCCAGCAGCGGACAGGTTAATCAGCCCCAGCATTTT.

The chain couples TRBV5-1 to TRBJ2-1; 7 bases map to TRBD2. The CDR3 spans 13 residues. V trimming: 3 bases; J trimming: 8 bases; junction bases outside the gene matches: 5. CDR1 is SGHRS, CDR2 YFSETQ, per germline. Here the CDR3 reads CASSSLGGDEQFF. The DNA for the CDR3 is TGCGCCAGCAGCTCCCTGGGGGGGGATGAGCAGTTCTTC.